One and the same sample provided the 26 T cell receptor beta chains below, sequenced in a study of T cell responses to AZD1222 COVID-19 vaccine. TCRdb's table, derived via immunoSEQ multiplex PCR, lists solely in-frame clones and lacks some. Here the sample spans about 84,000 clones, 80% to 90% being singletons. The input for sequencing was peripheral blood, taken 28 days after the second AZD1222 dose. These receptors were obtained from an adult who received the AZD1222 COVID-19 vaccine.

The chain combines TRBV6-1 with TRBJ2-1; 9 bases map to TRBD1. The germline V gene encodes CDR1 MNHNS and CDR2 SASEGT. CDR3 length: 15 residues. V dropped 2 bases and J dropped 9; count of bases not matched to a gene: 8. The CDR3: CASSELGTGYTEQFF. CDR3 DNA sequence: TGTGCCAGCAGTGAATTAGGGACAGGGTATACTGAGCAGTTCTTC.

The count of this clone is one. V gene TRBV6-1 combines with J gene TRBJ2-3, with no clear D. There are 13 residues in the CDR3. The germline V and J ends were trimmed by 1 base and 3 bases, with 5 bases remaining between them. The germline gives CDR1 MNHNS, CDR2 SASEGT. This CDR3 is CASSEVPTDTQYF. For the CDR3, the DNA is TGTGCCAGCAGTGAAGTCCCAACAGATACGCAGTATTTT.

A few counts support this clone. The chain recombines TRBV9 with TRBJ2-2, with D perhaps matching TRBD1 or TRBD2 (6 bases each). The germline V gene encodes CDR1 SGDLS and CDR2 YYNGEE. The V gene lost 0 bases and the J gene lost 10 bases, with 22 bases spanning the gap. The CDR3 consists of 17 residues. CDR3 residues: CASSVGLEGGASMELFF. CDR3 sequence (DNA): TGTGCCAGCAGCGTAGGCTTAGAGGGGGGAGCCTCAATGGAGCTGTTTTTT.

The chain combines TRBV28 with TRBJ1-1; possible D gene TRBD1, 5 bases. CDR1 and CDR2 from the germline V gene are MDHEN and SYDVKM. CDR3 length: 15 amino acids. The V and J ends lost 1 base and 3 bases respectively, with 12 bases between them. Written as DNA, the CDR3 is TGTGCCAGCAGTTTATTGAGTTGGGGGGACACTGAAGCTTTCTTT. Its protein is CASSLLSWGDTEAFF. The whole variable domain, remainder taken from reference TRBV28 and TRBJ1-1, is DVKVTQSSRYLVKRTGEKVFLECVQDMDHENMFWYRQDPGLGLRLIYFSYDVKMKEKGDIPEGYSVSREKKERFSLILESASTNQTSMYLCASSLLSWGDTEAFFGQGTRLTVV.

The chain employs TRBV19 and TRBJ2-3; D may match TRBD1 or TRBD2 (5 bases each). Looked up from germline, CDR1 is LNHDA and CDR2 is SQIVND (reference sequence). Trimming removed 2 bases at V and 5 bases at J, with 17 bases between. The CDR3 has 16 amino acids. Here the CDR3 reads CASSILRGLGVDTQYF. Here the CDR3 DNA reads TGTGCCAGTAGTATATTAAGAGGGTTAGGGGTAGATACGCAGTATTTT.

The CDR3 nucleotides are TGCAGTGCTAGAGAGAGTTTCACGCAGTATTTT. Protein product: CSARESFTQYF. The chain joins TRBV20-1 to TRBJ2-3; D remains unclear. Germline CDR1 DFQATT, CDR2 SNEGSKA (reference sequence). The CDR3 extends over 11 amino acids. V dropped 0 bases and J dropped 9 bases, with 7 bases sitting between them.

The genes are TRBV7-9 and TRBJ2-1; 9 nucleotides agree with TRBD2. This CDR3 region has 12 residues. After removal of 10 bases from V and 7 bases from J, the junction contained 5 bases not matched to a gene. Germline values: CDR1 SEHNR, CDR2 FQNEAQ (reference sequence). The CDR3 DNA reads TGTGCCACCCGCGGGGGGGCGAATGAGCAGTTCTTC. This encodes CATRGGANEQFF.

This rearrangement joins TRBV10-3 to TRBJ2-1; possible D gene TRBD1, 6 bases. Germline CDR1 reads ENHRY; CDR2 reads SYGVKD. V shed 6 bases and J shed 4 bases, with 10 bases lying between them. This CDR3 is built from 13 residues. CDR3 residues: CAISRDTYNEQFF. The CDR3 coding sequence is TGTGCCATCAGCCGGGACACGTACAATGAGCAGTTCTTC.

The CDR3 region has the DNA TGTGCCAGCAGTGAACGACCCAACTACGAGCAGTACTTC. It codes for CASSERPNYEQYF. The J gene is TRBJ2-7, the V gene TRBV6-1; no firm D call. Germline V lookup: CDR1 MNHNS, CDR2 SASEGT. Trimming stripped 2 bases from V and 3 bases from J, with 8 bases between. CDR3 size: 13 residues.

The chain links TRBV4-2 to TRBJ1-1; D is perhaps TRBD1 (6 bases). V shed 0 bases and J shed 11 bases, with 19 bases lying between them. CDR1 is LGHNA, CDR2 YNFKEQ, per germline. The CDR3 runs to 15 residues. The CDR3 region is CASSQERGGPWVAFF. CDR3 DNA: TGTGCCAGCAGCCAAGAACGAGGGGGGCCCTGGGTTGCTTTCTTT.

V and J are TRBV28 and TRBJ1-2, with D hard to call. The CDR3 runs 14 residues. The germline CDR1 and CDR2 sequences are MDHEN and SYDVKM. The germline V and J ends were trimmed by 7 bases and 0 bases, with 12 bases remaining between them. In DNA, the CDR3 is TGTGCCAGCACCCCCGGAGGGACTAACTATGGCTACACCTTC. Translating it yields CASTPGGTNYGYTF.

There are a few counts of this clone. The V gene is TRBV7-8, the J gene TRBJ1-5; D is uncertain. V gave up 5 bases and J gave up 3 bases, with 14 bases separating them. The CDR3 consists of 15 residues. The germline V gene encodes CDR1 SGHVS and CDR2 FQNEAQ. The CDR3 sequence: CASSKHQINNQPQHF. DNA for the CDR3: TGTGCCAGCAGCAAACACCAGATAAACAATCAGCCCCAGCATTTT.

This chain connects TRBV27 to TRBJ1-1, with D uncertain. V lost 8 bases and J 5 bases, leaving 24 bases between the germline ends. The CDR3 is 16 amino acids. Germline CDR1 and CDR2: MNHEY and SMNVEV (reference sequence). In DNA form, the CDR3 reads TGTGCCAGCCGGATGCGGATGAGGGCTGGGAGAACTGAAGCTTTCTTT. It is translated as CASRMRMRAGRTEAFF.

This chain links TRBV7-3 with TRBJ2-1; no firm D call. CDR1 is SGHTA and CDR2 is FQGTGA in the germline V gene. Trimming left V 1 base short and J 1 base short, with 8 bases between. The CDR3 consists of 15 residues. CDR3 amino acids: CASSLSPGSYNEQFF. The DNA of the CDR3 is TGTGCCAGCAGCTTAAGTCCCGGGTCCTACAATGAGCAGTTCTTC. The full variable domain, its missing parts supplied by reference TRBV7-3 and TRBJ2-1, is GAGVSQTPSNKVTEKGKYVELRCDPISGHTALYWYRQSLGQGPEFLIYFQGTGAADDSGLPNDRFFAVRPEGSVSTLKIQRTERGDSAVYLCASSLSPGSYNEQFFGPGTRLTVL.

This sequence joins TRBV6-4 and TRBJ1-2; D is possibly TRBD1 (5 bases). CDR1 is MRHNA and CDR2 is SNTAGT in the germline V gene. Deletions cut 6 bases from V and 8 bases from J, with 19 bases between. The CDR3 is 14 residues long. The CDR3 region is CASSNTNQGWGYTF. For the CDR3, the DNA is TGTGCCAGCAGCAACACAAACCAGGGATGGGGCTACACCTTC.

The chain has TRBV7-2 and TRBJ2-1, with D possibly matching TRBD2 (5 bases). Germline V gene lookup returns CDR1 SGHTA and CDR2 FQGNSA. V was cut by 5 bases and J by 0 bases, with 11 bases left in between. The CDR3 loop spans 15 amino acids. The CDR3 region has the DNA TGTGCCAGCAGCCAAACTGGGAGCTCCTACAATGAGCAGTTCTTC. As protein: CASSQTGSSYNEQFF.

The chain is built from TRBV6-5 and TRBJ2-4; tentative D call: TRBD2 (5 bases). With 2 bases removed from V and 11 bases from J, the gap between germline ends came to 16 bases. CDR1 and CDR2 from the germline V gene are MNHEY and SVGAGI. The CDR3 consists of 14 residues. CDR3 residues: CASSYVRSGSLQYF. In nucleotides, the CDR3 is TGTGCCAGCAGTTACGTCCGGAGTGGGAGTCTTCAGTACTTC.

The V and J genes are TRBV24-1 and TRBJ2-1; D not certain. Trimming stripped 3 bases from V and 4 bases from J, with 18 bases between. Germline CDR1 reads KGHDR; CDR2 reads SFDVKD. The CDR3 is 17 residues long. CDR3 sequence reads: CATSDRPQGDLYNEQFF. In DNA, the CDR3 is TGTGCCACCAGTGATCGCCCCCAAGGAGATCTTTACAATGAGCAGTTCTTC.

To note about this clone: At one end, the junction sequence differs from germline, possibly due to a read error. The chain combines TRBV29-1 with TRBJ1-5; 7 bases are a match to TRBD1. This CDR3 spans 13 amino acids. Germline CDR1 reads SQVTM; CDR2 reads ANQGSEA. CDR3 in amino acids: CSVATGSKQPQHF. The CDR3 nucleotides are TGCAGCGTTGCGACAGGGAGCAAGCAGCCCCAGCATTTT.

This sequence joins TRBV5-1 and TRBJ1-1; D is unresolved. Trimming left V 4 bases short and J 4 bases short, with 17 bases between. Germline CDR1 reads SGHRS; CDR2 reads YFSETQ. The CDR3 consists of 15 residues. In nucleotides, the CDR3 is TGCGCCAGCAGCCCCCGTGGCCAGGATGGCACTGAAGCTTTCTTT. As protein: CASSPRGQDGTEAFF.

V is TRBV6-1 and J is TRBJ2-7, with 8 bases aligning to TRBD1. Germline loops: CDR1 MNHNS, CDR2 SASEGT. V gave up 3 bases and J gave up 6 bases; unmatched junction bases: 7. The CDR3 extends over 14 amino acids. The CDR3 protein is CASSEPATGAEQYV. For the CDR3, the DNA is TGTGCCAGCAGTGAGCCAGCGACAGGGGCCGAGCAGTACGTC.

The V and J genes are TRBV19 and TRBJ2-3, with 8 positions matching TRBD1. CDR3 length equals 15 residues. Trimming at V came to 3 bases and at J to 4 bases, leaving 6 bases not matched to a gene. The germline CDR1 and CDR2 sequences are LNHDA and SQIVND (reference sequence). CDR3: CASSIRGTGSDTQYF. Written as DNA, the CDR3 is TGTGCCAGTAGTATCCGGGGGACAGGATCAGATACGCAGTATTTT.

V and J are TRBV12-3 or TRBV12-4 and TRBJ2-5; unclear D gene. V was clipped by 3 bases and J by 5 bases, with 10 bases between them. This CDR3 is 13 amino acids long. The CDR3 spells CASSFPEDETQYF. Written as DNA, the CDR3 is TGTGCCAGCAGTTTTCCCGAGGACGAGACCCAGTACTTC.

V gene TRBV6-1 combines with J gene TRBJ2-1; unclear D gene. This CDR3 comprises 16 residues. Germline values: CDR1 MNHNS, CDR2 SASEGT. V shed 2 bases and J shed 10 bases, with 21 bases lying between them. Here the CDR3 reads CASSEQVGLIASEQFF. CDR3 coding DNA: TGTGCCAGCAGTGAACAAGTAGGGCTAATTGCCAGCGAGCAGTTCTTC.

The genes are TRBV28 and TRBJ2-7; 8 nucleotides line up with TRBD1. This CDR3 is 15 amino acids long. The germline V gene has CDR1 MDHEN and CDR2 SYDVKM. After removal of 6 bases from V and 0 bases from J, the junction contained 7 bases not matched to a gene. CDR3 bases: TGTGCCAGCAGGCCACAGGGGGACCTCTCCTACGAGCAGTACTTC. Translated: CASRPQGDLSYEQYF.

J is TRBJ2-6 and V is TRBV20-1; 7 nucleotides match TRBD2. This CDR3 has 17 amino acids. Losses at the gene ends were 3 bases for V and 2 bases for J; bases not matched to a gene: 10. CDR1 and CDR2 (germline): DFQATT, SNEGSKA (reference sequence). The CDR3 DNA reads as TGCAGTGCTAGTTGGGGGGAGGGCCGGACTGGGGCCAACGTCCTGACTTTC. This encodes CSASWGEGRTGANVLTF.